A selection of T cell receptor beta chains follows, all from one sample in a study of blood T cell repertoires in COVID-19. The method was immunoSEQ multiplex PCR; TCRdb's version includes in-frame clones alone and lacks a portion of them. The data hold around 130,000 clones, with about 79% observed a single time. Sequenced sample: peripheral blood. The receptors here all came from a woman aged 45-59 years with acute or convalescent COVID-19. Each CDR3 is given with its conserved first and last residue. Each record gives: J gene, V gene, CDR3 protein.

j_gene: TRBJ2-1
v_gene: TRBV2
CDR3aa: CASEPGSLAGVNEQFF

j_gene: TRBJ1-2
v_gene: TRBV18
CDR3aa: CASSLDSNYGYTF

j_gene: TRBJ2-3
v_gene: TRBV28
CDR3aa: CASSARRGGTDTQYF

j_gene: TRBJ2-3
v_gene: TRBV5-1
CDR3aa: CASSFSGGNTDTQYF

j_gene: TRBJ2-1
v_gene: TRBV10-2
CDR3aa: CASSTDRGNEQFF

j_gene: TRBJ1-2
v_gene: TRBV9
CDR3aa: CASSVAFSGTDGYTF

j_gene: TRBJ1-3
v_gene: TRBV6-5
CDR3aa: CASTNSYSGNTIYF

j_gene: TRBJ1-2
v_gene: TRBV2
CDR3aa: CASVRGSYGYTF

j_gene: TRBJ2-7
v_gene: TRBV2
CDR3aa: CASSETGGPDEQYF

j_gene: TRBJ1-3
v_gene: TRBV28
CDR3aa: CASSFLGDSGNTIYF

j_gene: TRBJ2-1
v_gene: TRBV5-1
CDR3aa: CASSPRTGGNEQFF

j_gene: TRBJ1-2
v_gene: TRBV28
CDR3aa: CASRSQGQGDGYTF

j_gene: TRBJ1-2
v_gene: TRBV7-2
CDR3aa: CASSPRQGSYGYTF

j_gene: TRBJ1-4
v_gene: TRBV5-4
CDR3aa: CASSWKDRANEKLFF

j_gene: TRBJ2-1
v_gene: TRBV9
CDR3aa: CASSVAGEWNEQFF

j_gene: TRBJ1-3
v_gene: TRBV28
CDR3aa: CASSNPPGQQNYTIYF

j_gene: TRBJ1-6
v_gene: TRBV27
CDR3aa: CASRSGGAYNSPLHF

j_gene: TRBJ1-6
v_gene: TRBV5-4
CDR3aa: CASGGGNSPLHF

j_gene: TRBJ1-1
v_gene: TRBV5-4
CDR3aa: CASSLPGKGDTEAFF

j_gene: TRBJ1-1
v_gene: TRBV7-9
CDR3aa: CASSLYSGVGNTEAFF

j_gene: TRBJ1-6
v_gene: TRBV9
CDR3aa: CASSVGVDRTNSPLHF

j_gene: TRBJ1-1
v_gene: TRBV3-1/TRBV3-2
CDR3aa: CASSQGVFTEAFF

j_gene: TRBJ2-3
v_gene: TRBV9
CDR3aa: CASSVLEGIRGDTQYF

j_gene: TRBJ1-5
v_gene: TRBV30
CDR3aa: CAWSYQGRGGGQPQHF

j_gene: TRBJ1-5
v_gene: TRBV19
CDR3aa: CASSTKGRVNQPQHF

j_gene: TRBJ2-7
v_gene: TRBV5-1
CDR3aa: CASSLLAGSGYEQYF